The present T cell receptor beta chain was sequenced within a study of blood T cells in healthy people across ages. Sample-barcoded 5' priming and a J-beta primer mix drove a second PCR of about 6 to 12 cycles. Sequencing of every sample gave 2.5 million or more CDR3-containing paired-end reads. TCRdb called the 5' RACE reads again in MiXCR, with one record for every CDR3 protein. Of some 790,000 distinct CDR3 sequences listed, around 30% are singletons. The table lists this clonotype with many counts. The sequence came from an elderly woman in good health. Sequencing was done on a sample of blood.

CDR3 nucleotides: TGTGCCAGCAGTTTTCGGGGACCTAATAATTCACCCCTCCACTTT. Protein product: CASSFRGPNNSPLHF. The chain couples TRBV27 to TRBJ1-6, with D possibly TRBD1 on 5 matching bases. V lost 3 bases and J lost 5, with 11 bases in between. The CDR3 is made up of 15 amino acids. CDR1 MNHEY and CDR2 SMNVEV come from the germline V gene (reference sequence).